Reported below is one TCR beta chain. The antigen is unknown. Germline CDR1 and CDR2: DFQATT and SNEGSKA (reference sequence). This CDR3 has 14 amino acids. V shed 1 base and J shed 6 bases, with 12 bases lying between them. The treatment here: approximately nine-day PBMC culture with coronavirus spike peptide pools or control peptides (ViraFEST assay). This specimen comes from a study of vaccination and CD4 T cells after COVID-19. Study at large: Overlapping spike peptides served as the stimulus for the cells. These peptides came from SARS-CoV-2 and from the common cold coronaviruses HCoV-NL63, HCoV-OC43 and HCoV-229E.

Oncomine TCR Beta short-read sequencing was applied to DNA from cultured CD4+ T cells. TCRdb reprocessed the PCR reads with MiXCR, giving one entry per CDR3 protein. This table holds over 20,000 distinct CDR3 sequences, roughly 50% found once. Material for sequencing was CD4+ T cells from blood, cultured in vitro. This chain uses TRBV20-1 with TRBJ1-4; D ambiguous. This receptor was taken from a human donor who had recovered from COVID-19. The CDR3 here is CSARGPFGDEKLFF. The DNA for the CDR3 is TGCAGTGCTAGAGGACCCTTTGGGGATGAAAAACTGTTTTTT.